This TCR beta chain appears in the sequencing data of a study of blood T cell repertoires in COVID-19. For the study at large: The United States, Italy and Spain provided the acute and convalescent COVID-19 samples. T cells, B-cell-depleted T cells, or PBMCs supplied cDNA or gDNA.

Source study methods: Estimated nucleated cell counts came from reference gene primer amplification. The table came from immunoSEQ multiplex PCR; TCRdb's copy has only in-frame clones and leaves some out. The V and J calls and clone size were taken over from that table, and D and trimming were inferred from the DNA. The repertoire has 400,000 or so clones, around 87% of them found once; the top ten carry about 2.9%. The count of this clone is one. The same CDR3 also results from other DNA sequences found in this sample. This sequence was found in a human donor in a cohort sampled during active COVID-19. Sample: peripheral blood.

The CDR3 region is CSVSDRGNTEAFF. CDR3 DNA: TGCAGCGTCTCGGACAGGGGGAACACTGAAGCTTTCTTT. The genes are TRBV29-1 and TRBJ1-1; TRBD1 aligns across 9 bases. This CDR3 spans 13 amino acids. Germline CDR1 reads SQVTM; CDR2 reads ANQGSEA. The V gene end was trimmed by 6 bases and the J gene end by 1 base; junction bases not matched to a gene: 3.